The 6 T cell receptor beta chains below all came from one sample that was sequenced in a study of glioma-infiltrating T cells after dendritic cell vaccination. Sequenced by immunoSEQ multiplex PCR; TCRdb stores in-frame clones only, minus some. This table holds about 64,000 clones, 80% to 85% found once. The input for sequencing was blood, taken before dendritic cell vaccination. The receptors were gathered from a human donor with glioblastoma.

The chain joins TRBV5-6 to TRBJ2-2, with TRBD1 identical over 7 bases. The CDR3 contains 15 residues. Per germline, CDR1 SGHDT and CDR2 YYEEEE. Trimming cost V 0 bases and J 7 bases; bases outside gene matches: 6. CDR3 DNA sequence: TGTGCCAGCAGCTTGGGAGACAGGGCCGGCGGGGAGCTGTTTTTT. This gives the protein CASSLGDRAGGELFF.

The chain combines TRBV28 with TRBJ2-7; TRBD1 agrees at 11 bases. This CDR3 spans 15 amino acids. Germline CDR1 MDHEN, CDR2 SYDVKM. V dropped 7 bases and J dropped 6; count of bases not matched to a gene: 11. CDR3 sequence reads: CASTLPGQGVREQYF. Written as DNA, the CDR3 is TGTGCCAGCACACTTCCGGGACAGGGGGTTCGCGAGCAGTACTTC.

CDR3 protein: CASSGWDRAAGELFF. The CDR3 DNA follows: TGTGCCAGCAGCGGCTGGGACAGGGCCGCCGGGGAGCTGTTTTTT. The chain links TRBV5-4 to TRBJ2-2; 9 nucleotides line up with TRBD1. Trimming removed 4 bases from V and 6 bases from J; junction bases left unmatched: 7. Germline loops: CDR1 SGHNT, CDR2 YYREEE (reference sequence). This CDR3 is built from 15 residues.

This chain uses TRBV4-1 with TRBJ1-1, with 7 bases identical to TRBD1. The CDR3 covers 15 residues. CDR1 and CDR2 from the germline V gene are MGHRA and YSYEKL. The junction had 8 bases not matched to a gene; V was cut back by 4 bases and J by 3 bases. The CDR3 region has the DNA TGCGCCAGCAGCCTCTACAGGGGATCGGACACTGAAGCTTTCTTT. Translation gives CASSLYRGSDTEAFF.

J is TRBJ2-3 and V is TRBV5-4; no firm D call. This CDR3 contains 13 residues. V was clipped by 2 bases and J by 6 bases, with 10 bases between them. In germline, CDR1 is SGHNT, CDR2 YYREEE (reference sequence). Here the CDR3 DNA reads TGTGCCAGCAGCTTAATGAATGCGGATACGCAGTATTTT. Translated: CASSLMNADTQYF.

This chain joins TRBV9 and TRBJ2-2, with TRBD2 identical over 14 bases. Germline V gene lookup returns CDR1 SGDLS and CDR2 YYNGEE. J lost 4 bases, V lost 4 bases, and 3 bases had no gene match. The length of the CDR3 is 16 residues. DNA of the CDR3: TGTGCCAGCAGCCGACTAGCGGGGGGGTTCACCGGGGAGCTGTTTTTT. Translated, it gives CASSRLAGGFTGELFF. The full variable domain, completed using reference TRBV9 and TRBJ2-2, is DSGVTQTPKHLITATGQRVTLRCSPRSGDLSVYWYQQSLDQGLQFLIQYYNGEERAKGNILERFSAQQFPDLHSELNLSSLELGDSALYFCASSRLAGGFTGELFFGEGSRLTVL.